A single sample gave rise to the 28 T cell receptor beta chains below, sequenced in a study of blood T cells in healthy people across ages. It was with a sample-barcoded 5' primer and a J-beta primer mix that a second PCR of about 6 to 12 cycles was run. TCRdb itself ran the 5' RACE reads through MiXCR, one entry per CDR3 protein. The sample carries around 1,500,000 distinct CDR3 sequences, 28% recorded once. The specimen sequenced was blood. The receptor set was obtained from a woman in her twenties or thirties in good health.

This clonotype was recorded a few times. Germline and junction disagree at one end, which may indicate a read error. The J gene is TRBJ2-3, the V gene TRBV7-7, with 12 bases matching TRBD2. This CDR3 spans 15 amino acids. Germline assignment: CDR1 SSHAT and CDR2 FNYEAQ (reference sequence). CDR3 in amino acids: CASSLAGGLADTQYF. DNA for the CDR3: TGTGCCAGCAGCCTAGCGGGGGGGCTCGCAGATACGCAGTATTTT.

There are a few counts of this clonotype. Compared with germline, one end of the junction differs, possibly owing to a read error. This sequence joins TRBV20-1 and TRBJ1-4, with D uncertain. The CDR3 totals 16 residues. Germline V gene lookup returns CDR1 DFQATT and CDR2 SNEGSKA (reference sequence). The CDR3 nucleotides are TGCAGTGCTAGAGATCGCGGTCGTTTCCTTAATGAAAAACGGTTTTTT. Translation gives CSARDRGRFLNEKRFF.

As concerns this clonotype: A much bigger clone sits one base away, suggesting this may be a read error. This chain connects TRBV7-9 to TRBJ2-4; TRBD1 aligns across 9 bases. This CDR3 has 16 amino acids. The germline V gene encodes CDR1 SEHNR and CDR2 FQNEAQ (reference sequence). V dropped 0 bases and J dropped 7; count of bases not matched to a gene: 7. The CDR3 DNA sequence: TGTGCCAGCAGCTTAGCCACCACAGGGGGCTGGAACATTCAGTACTTC. Translating gives CASSLATTGGWNIQYF.

This clonotype was recorded at least ten times. This chain joins TRBV5-5 and TRBJ2-5, with 8 positions matching TRBD1. V lost 4 bases and J lost 5; bases outside the gene matches: 10. This CDR3 is 15 amino acids long. The germline V gene encodes CDR1 SGHKS and CDR2 YYEKEE (reference sequence). The CDR3 reads CASSNGQGGKETQYF. CDR3 in DNA: TGTGCCAGCAGCAACGGACAGGGAGGCAAGGAGACCCAGTACTTC. Full variable domain (remainder filled in from reference TRBV5-5 and TRBJ2-5): DAGVTQSPTHLIKTRGQQVTLRCSPISGHKSVSWYQQVLGQGPQFIFQYYEKEERGRGNFPDRFSARQFPNYSSELNVNALLLGDSALYLCASSNGQGGKETQYFGPGTRLLVL.

The chain joins TRBV5-5 to TRBJ1-4, with a possible D match to TRBD1 (5 bases). V was trimmed by 7 bases and J by 6 bases, leaving 13 bases between them. Per germline, CDR1 SGHKS and CDR2 YYEKEE (reference sequence). The CDR3 runs to 13 residues. CDR3 amino acids: CASGPLGDEKLFF. The CDR3 nucleotides read TGTGCCAGCGGCCCACTAGGGGATGAAAAACTGTTTTTT.

The chain couples TRBV7-9 to TRBJ2-7, with 9 positions matching TRBD1. Germline trimming cut 4 bases from V and 5 bases from J; bases unmatched to any gene: 6. The CDR3 sequence is 14 residues long. Germline V gives CDR1 SEHNR, CDR2 FQNEAQ (reference sequence). The CDR3 protein is CASSSDRGIDEQYF. CDR3 coding DNA: TGTGCCAGCAGCTCGGACAGGGGAATTGACGAGCAGTACTTC.

This clonotype has a handful of counts. The genes are TRBV5-1 and TRBJ1-5; D unresolved. V was cut by 0 bases and J by 5 bases, with 15 bases left in between. CDR1 is SGHRS and CDR2 is YFSETQ in the germline V gene. This CDR3 has 16 amino acids. In nucleotides, the CDR3 is TGCGCCAGCAGCTTGGCCGGCCAGGAGGCGGATCAGCCCCAGCATTTT. Amino acids: CASSLAGQEADQPQHF.

The J gene is TRBJ1-6, the V gene TRBV5-1, with 7 bases identical to TRBD1. The germline V gene encodes CDR1 SGHRS and CDR2 YFSETQ. CDR3 length: 15 residues. Losses at the gene ends were 0 bases for V and 5 bases for J; bases not matched to a gene: 2. This CDR3 reads CASSLADRDNSPLHF. CDR3 nucleotides: TGCGCCAGCAGCTTGGCCGACAGGGATAATTCACCCCTCCACTTT.

This clonotype was picked up a small number of times. A much larger clone differs by one base, so this may be a read error. The chain employs TRBV9 and TRBJ2-4, with 7 bases lining up with TRBD2. The J call is doubtful: the DNA matches TRBJ2-7 better. The CDR3 runs to 14 residues. In germline, CDR1 is SGDLS, CDR2 YYNGEE. CDR3 amino acids: CASSGEGGSDEQYF. DNA of the CDR3: TGTGCCAGCAGCGGAGAAGGCGGGAGTGACGAGCAGTACTTC.

This clonotype was counted many times. The genes are TRBV4-3 and TRBJ2-7, with D possibly being TRBD1 or TRBD2 (5 bases each). CDR3 length: 15 amino acids. Germline CDR1 and CDR2: LGHNA and YSLEER. The ends were cut back, 1 base at V and 1 base at J, with 11 bases in the middle. CDR3 region: CASSQGQGESYEQYF. The CDR3 DNA reads TGCGCCAGCAGCCAAGGCCAGGGAGAATCCTACGAGCAGTACTTC.

This clonotype was seen more than once but under ten times. V usage is TRBV6-5 and J usage is TRBJ2-5; TRBD1 is a possible D gene (6 bases). This CDR3 has 16 residues. V lost 3 bases to trimming and J lost 1 base, with 15 bases between them. CDR1 and CDR2 from the germline V gene are MNHEY and SVGAGI. The CDR3 loop reads CASSYGPGHFQETQYF. The CDR3 DNA reads as TGTGCCAGCAGTTATGGGCCGGGACACTTCCAAGAGACCCAGTACTTC.

In this sample, this clonotype turned up a few times. The V gene is TRBV5-1, the J gene TRBJ1-1; the D is unclear. CDR1 is SGHRS, CDR2 YFSETQ, per germline. V lost 8 bases, J lost 0 bases, and 5 bases lay in between. The CDR3 is made up of 11 amino acids. CDR3 nucleotides: TGCGCCAGTCAACTGAACACTGAAGCTTTCTTT. The encoded protein is CASQLNTEAFF.

This clonotype was observed a handful of times. V and J are TRBV20-1 and TRBJ2-1, with 10 bases matching TRBD2. The CDR3 consists of 16 residues. From germline, CDR1 is DFQATT and CDR2 SNEGSKA (reference sequence). V gave up 0 bases and J gave up 2 bases; unmatched junction bases: 4. CDR3 loop: CSARERTSGAYNEQFF. DNA of the CDR3: TGCAGTGCTAGAGAAAGGACTAGCGGAGCCTACAATGAGCAGTTCTTC.

A few counts support this clonotype. The V gene is TRBV20-1, the J gene TRBJ2-5; TRBD2 might be the D (6 bases). Germline lookup yields CDR1 DFQATT and CDR2 SNEGSKA (reference sequence). The CDR3 totals 13 residues. V lost 6 bases and J lost 5, with 16 bases in between. The CDR3 DNA follows: TGCAGTGCCAGGGACTGGGTGGGGGAGACCCAGTACTTC. This sequence encodes CSARDWVGETQYF.

The J gene is TRBJ2-7, the V gene TRBV20-1, with a weak D call TRBD1 (5 bases). V was clipped by 6 bases and J by 3 bases, with 15 bases between them. The CDR3 has 13 residues. Germline-derived CDR1 and CDR2 are DFQATT and SNEGSKA (reference sequence). The DNA for the CDR3 is TGCAGTGCCAGGAACGACAGAAACTACGAGCAGTACTTC. Protein sequence: CSARNDRNYEQYF.

Notes on this clonotype: A much larger clonotype is one base distant, so this may be a read error. The chain links TRBV2 to TRBJ2-4, with D hard to call. The J call is uncertain, as TRBJ2-7 better fits the DNA end. The length of the CDR3 is 13 residues. Germline V gives CDR1 SNHLY, CDR2 FYNNEI. CDR3: CASSEDHCGEQYF. The CDR3 DNA is TGTGCCAGCAGTGAAGACCACTGCGGCGAGCAGTACTTC.

This clonotype was recorded a few times. This chain links TRBV2 with TRBJ2-1; D is perhaps TRBD1 (5 bases). The V and J ends lost 7 bases and 8 bases respectively, with 12 bases between them. Per the germline V gene, CDR1 is SNHLY and CDR2 is FYNNEI. The CDR3 extends over 12 amino acids. The CDR3 coding sequence is TGTGCCAGCACGGCAGGGTTGGATGAGCAGTTCTTC. It yields the protein CASTAGLDEQFF.

The chain has TRBV12-3 or TRBV12-4 and TRBJ1-1, with TRBD1 as a possible D gene (5 bases). Between the trimmed V and J ends, which lost 1 base and 4 bases, there was a span of 13 bases. The CDR3 totals 15 residues. The CDR3 spells CASSLGGVGITEAFF. The CDR3 bases are TGTGCCAGCAGTTTAGGGGGGGTGGGGATCACTGAAGCTTTCTTT.

This chain uses TRBV7-8 with TRBJ2-5, with D unresolved. Germline V gene sequence: CDR1 SGHVS, CDR2 FQNEAQ. There are 12 residues in the CDR3. Trimming shortened V by 3 bases and J by 5 bases, and 7 bases separated the two germline ends. The CDR3 DNA is TGTGCCAGCAGCTTTATGCGGGAGACCCAGTACTTC. It is translated as CASSFMRETQYF.

The chain couples TRBV20-1 to TRBJ1-4; D not resolved. The germline CDR1 and CDR2 sequences are DFQATT and SNEGSKA (reference sequence). The CDR3 runs to 13 residues. V was trimmed by 6 bases and J by 7 bases, leaving 15 bases between them. CDR3 region: CSARPLTGEKLFF. For the CDR3, the DNA is TGCAGTGCCCGCCCGTTAACGGGTGAAAAACTGTTTTTT.

Only a few counts were recorded for this clonotype. The V and J genes are TRBV7-3 and TRBJ2-2; D is uncertain. V was pared by 0 bases and J by 1 base, with 9 bases between. The CDR3 totals 16 residues. CDR1 SGHTA and CDR2 FQGTGA come from the germline V gene. CDR3 amino acids: CASSLTLAQNTGELFF. The CDR3 DNA follows: TGTGCCAGCAGCTTAACGCTGGCGCAGAACACCGGGGAGCTGTTTTTT.

This clonotype was recorded a few times. V and J are TRBV12-3 or TRBV12-4 and TRBJ1-4, with 9 nucleotides matching TRBD1. CDR3 length: 14 residues. J gave up 6 bases and V 5 bases, and 4 bases lay outside the gene matches. This CDR3 is CASSRTGVYEKLFF. DNA for the CDR3: TGTGCCAGCAGTAGGACAGGGGTATATGAAAAACTGTTTTTT.

In this sample, this clonotype turned up a few times. The rearrangement joins TRBV29-1 to TRBJ1-6; 11 bases match TRBD1. The CDR3 extends over 14 amino acids. Germline values: CDR1 SQVTM, CDR2 ANQGSEA. The V and J ends lost 6 bases and 5 bases, in that order; junction bases with no gene match: 3. The CDR3 sequence is CSVGTGGNNSPLHF. The CDR3 nucleotides read TGCAGCGTCGGGACAGGGGGAAATAATTCACCCCTCCACTTT.

In the case of this clonotype: A single base separates this from a much larger clone, so it may be a read error. This chain links TRBV9 with TRBJ2-7, with no clear D. This CDR3 is built from 11 residues. Germline CDR1 reads SGDLS; CDR2 reads YYNGEE. CDR3 protein: CASSDENERYF. CDR3 nucleotide sequence: TGTGCCAGCAGCGATGAAAACGAGCGGTACTTC.

The V gene is TRBV29-1, the J gene TRBJ2-1; D call uncertain. CDR1 and CDR2 (germline): SQVTM, ANQGSEA. V was cut by 7 bases and J by 12 bases, with 19 bases left in between. This CDR3 comprises 12 residues. The CDR3 sequence is CSGFRTLERQFF. In DNA, the CDR3 is TGCAGCGGCTTTCGGACGCTCGAGAGGCAGTTCTTC.

The V gene is TRBV6-2 or TRBV6-3, the J gene TRBJ1-2; possibly TRBD1 for D (5 bases). The CDR3 has 11 residues. V gave up 8 bases and J gave up 7 bases, with 11 bases separating them. Germline CDR1 is MNHEY and CDR2 is SVGEGT. The CDR3 bases are TGTGCCAGCGCTGGGACGGGTGGCTACACCTTC. This encodes CASAGTGGYTF.

This chain connects TRBV14 to TRBJ2-7, with D perhaps assigned TRBD1 or TRBD2 (6 bases each). Germline assignment: CDR1 SGHDN and CDR2 FVKESK. The CDR3 loop spans 18 amino acids. V was trimmed by 1 base and J by 2 bases, leaving 21 bases between them. The CDR3 coding sequence is TGTGCCAGCAGCCAAGCCCCCGGGGGCAGGGGCCAAACCTACGAGCAGTACTTC. Protein product: CASSQAPGGRGQTYEQYF.

With regard to this clonotype: This sequence is one base from a far larger clone and is likely a read error. The chain carries TRBV4-1 and TRBJ2-1, with D possibly matching TRBD2 (5 bases). The CDR3 runs 13 residues. Germline assignment: CDR1 MGHRA and CDR2 YSYEKL. Trimming removed 4 bases at V and 13 bases at J, with 17 bases between. CDR3 DNA sequence: TGCGCCAGCAGCCCAGGAGGAGGAGAGACCCAGTTCTTC. Protein product: CASSPGGGETQFF.